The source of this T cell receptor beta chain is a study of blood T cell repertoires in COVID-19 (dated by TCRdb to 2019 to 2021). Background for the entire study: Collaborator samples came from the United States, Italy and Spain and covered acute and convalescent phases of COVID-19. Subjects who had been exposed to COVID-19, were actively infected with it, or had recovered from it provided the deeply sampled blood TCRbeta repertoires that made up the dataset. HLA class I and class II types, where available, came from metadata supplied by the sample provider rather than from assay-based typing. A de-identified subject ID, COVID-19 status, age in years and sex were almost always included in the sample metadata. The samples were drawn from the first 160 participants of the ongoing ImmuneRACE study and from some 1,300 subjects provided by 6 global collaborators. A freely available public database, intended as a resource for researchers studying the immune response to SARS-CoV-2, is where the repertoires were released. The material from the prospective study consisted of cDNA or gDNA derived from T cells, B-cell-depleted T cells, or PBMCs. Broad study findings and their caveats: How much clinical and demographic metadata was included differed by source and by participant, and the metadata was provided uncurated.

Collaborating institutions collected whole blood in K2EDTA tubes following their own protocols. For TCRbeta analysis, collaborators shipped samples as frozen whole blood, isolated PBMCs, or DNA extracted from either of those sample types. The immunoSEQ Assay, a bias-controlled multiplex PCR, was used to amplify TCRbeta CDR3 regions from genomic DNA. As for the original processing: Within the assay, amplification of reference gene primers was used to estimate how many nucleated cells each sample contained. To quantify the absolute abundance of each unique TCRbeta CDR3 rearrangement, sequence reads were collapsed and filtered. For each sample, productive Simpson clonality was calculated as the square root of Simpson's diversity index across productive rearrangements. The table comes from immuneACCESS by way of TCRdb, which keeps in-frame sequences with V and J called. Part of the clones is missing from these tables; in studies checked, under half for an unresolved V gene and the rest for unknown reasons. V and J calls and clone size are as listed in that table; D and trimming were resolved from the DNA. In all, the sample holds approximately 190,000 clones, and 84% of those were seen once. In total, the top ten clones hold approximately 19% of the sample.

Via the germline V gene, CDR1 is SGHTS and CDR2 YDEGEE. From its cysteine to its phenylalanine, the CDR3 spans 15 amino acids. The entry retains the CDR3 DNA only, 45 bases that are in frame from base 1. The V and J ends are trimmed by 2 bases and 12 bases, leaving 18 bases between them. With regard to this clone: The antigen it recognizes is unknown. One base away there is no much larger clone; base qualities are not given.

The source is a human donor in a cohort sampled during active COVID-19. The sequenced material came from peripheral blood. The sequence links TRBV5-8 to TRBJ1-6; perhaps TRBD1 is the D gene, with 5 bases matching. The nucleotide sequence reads TGTGCCAGCAGCTTAGGACAAGCCTCCAATAGACCCCTCCACTTT. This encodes CASSLGQASNRPLHF.